The source of this T cell receptor beta chain is a study of tumor-infiltrating lymphocytes in oesophageal squamous cell carcinoma. The CDR3 covers 17 residues. The V gene lost 3 bases and the J gene lost 7 bases, with 22 bases spanning the gap. Per germline, CDR1 SGHVS and CDR2 FNYEAQ. This clonotype is medium-sized (0.01 to 0.1%) by share. TCRdb called the PCR reads again in MiXCR, with one record for every CDR3 protein. This sample has more than 9,000 distinct CDR3 sequences, with approximately 49% found just once. V and J are TRBV7-6 and TRBJ2-1, with D maybe TRBD2 (6 bases). This TCR came from a male donor with esophageal squamous cell carcinoma. The sample taken for sequencing was esophageal tumor tissue. This chain's CDR3 is CASSFLAAELGGNEQFF. CDR3 sequence (DNA): TGTGCCAGCAGCTTCTTAGCGGCCGAGTTGGGTGGAAATGAGCAGTTCTTC.